This entry features one TCR beta chain sequence. Sequenced by immunoSEQ multiplex PCR; TCRdb stores in-frame clones only, minus some. The table has about 80,000 clones, roughly 86% seen once; the top ten hold 21%. The data originate from a study of blood T cell repertoires in COVID-19. Looking at the study overall: Acute and convalescent COVID-19 specimens originated in the United States, Italy and Spain. Sample material is recorded as cDNA or gDNA derived from T cells, B-cell-depleted T cells, or PBMCs.

The CDR3 sequence is 14 residues long. J gave up 5 bases and V 5 bases, and 8 bases lay outside the gene matches. Germline V gene data show CDR1 as SGHTA and CDR2 as FQGNSA. The gene calls are TRBV7-2 and TRBJ2-5; TRBD1 matches at 7 bases. Sample: peripheral blood. This TCR came from a human donor in a cohort sampled during active COVID-19. The chain's CDR3 is CASSTQIQGETQYF. CDR3 DNA: TGTGCCAGCAGCACGCAGATACAGGGGGAGACCCAGTACTTC.